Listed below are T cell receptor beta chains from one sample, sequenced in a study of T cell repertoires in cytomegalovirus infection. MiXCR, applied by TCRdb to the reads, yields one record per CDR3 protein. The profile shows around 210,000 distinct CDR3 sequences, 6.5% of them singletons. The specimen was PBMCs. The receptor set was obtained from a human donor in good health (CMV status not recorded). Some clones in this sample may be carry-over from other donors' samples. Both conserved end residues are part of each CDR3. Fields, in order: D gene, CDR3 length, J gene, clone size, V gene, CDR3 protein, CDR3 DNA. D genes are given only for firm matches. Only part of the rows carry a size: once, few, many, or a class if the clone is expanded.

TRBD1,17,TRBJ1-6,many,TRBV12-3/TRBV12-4,CASSLGIGQAGYSPLHF,TGTGCCAGCAGCCTAGGTATTGGACAGGCAGGATATTCACCCCTCCACTTT
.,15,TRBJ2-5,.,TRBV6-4,CASSDSTRRKETQYF,TGTGCCAGCAGTGACTCGACTAGGAGAAAAGAGACCCAGTACTTC
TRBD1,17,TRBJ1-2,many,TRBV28,CASSSLLSRDRNYGYTF,TGTGCCAGCAGTTCCTTACTATCACGGGACAGAAATTATGGCTACACCTTC
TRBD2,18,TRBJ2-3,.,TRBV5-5,CASSLGEGLAGGTDTQYF,TGTGCCAGCAGCCTGGGCGAGGGACTAGCGGGGGGCACAGATACGCAGTATTTT
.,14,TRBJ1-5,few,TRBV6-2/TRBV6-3,CASSYLGGDQPQHF,TGTGCCAGCAGTTACTTGGGGGGTGATCAGCCCCAGCATTTT
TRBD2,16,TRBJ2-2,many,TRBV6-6,CASSYSVGGYTGELFF,TGTGCCAGCAGTTACTCAGTGGGGGGGTACACCGGGGAGCTGTTTTTT
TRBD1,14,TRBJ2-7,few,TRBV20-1,CSARGGRGLYEQYF,TGCAGTGCTAGAGGCGGCAGGGGGCTCTACGAGCAGTACTTC
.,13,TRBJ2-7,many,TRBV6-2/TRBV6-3,CASREGRRYEQYF,TGTGCCAGCAGAGAGGGACGGCGCTACGAGCAGTACTTC
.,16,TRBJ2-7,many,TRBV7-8,CASSSRGVLVHYEQYF,TGTGCCAGCAGCTCAAGGGGCGTACTAGTCCACTACGAGCAGTACTTC
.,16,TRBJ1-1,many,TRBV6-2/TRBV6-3,CASSYWQGVPNTEAFF,TGTGCCAGCAGTTACTGGCAGGGAGTACCGAACACTGAAGCTTTCTTT
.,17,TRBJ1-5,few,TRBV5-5,CASSLLVANRFSQPQHF,TGTGCCAGCAGCTTGTTAGTGGCTAATAGGTTTTCTCAGCCCCAGCATTTT
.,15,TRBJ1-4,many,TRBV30,CAWSAGDGVTEKLFF,TGTGCCTGGAGTGCAGGGGACGGGGTTACTGAAAAACTGTTTTTT
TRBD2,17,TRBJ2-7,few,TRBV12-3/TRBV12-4,CASSLRGTSGGSYEQYF,TGTGCCAGCAGTTTACGTGGGACTAGCGGGGGGTCCTACGAGCAGTACTTC
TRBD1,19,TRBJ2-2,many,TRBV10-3,CAIRVSGTGGQPNTGELFF,TGTGCCATCAGAGTATCCGGGACAGGGGGACAACCCAACACCGGGGAGCTGTTTTTT
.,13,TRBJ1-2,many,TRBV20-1,CSARERINYGYTF,TGCAGTGCTAGAGAAAGGATAAACTATGGCTACACCTTC
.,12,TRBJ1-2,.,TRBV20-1,CSATDLNYGYTF,TGCAGTGCTACCGACCTTAACTATGGCTACACCTTC
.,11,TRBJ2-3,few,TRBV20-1,CSAGIWGTQYF,TGCAGTGCTGGGATCTGGGGTACGCAGTATTTT
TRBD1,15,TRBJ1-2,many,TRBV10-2,CASSEFGGGRLGYTF,TGCGCCAGCAGTGAGTTCGGAGGGGGCAGGCTTGGCTACACCTTC
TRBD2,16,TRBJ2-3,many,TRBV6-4,CASSDWTSGATDTQYF,TGTGCCAGCAGTGACTGGACTAGCGGGGCTACAGATACGCAGTATTTT
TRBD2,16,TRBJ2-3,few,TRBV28,CASSGLSGGGTDTQYF,TGTGCCAGCAGTGGCTTAAGCGGGGGCGGCACAGATACGCAGTATTTT
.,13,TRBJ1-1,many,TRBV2,CASGVSLNTEAFF,TGTGCCAGCGGGGTTTCGTTGAACACTGAAGCTTTCTTT
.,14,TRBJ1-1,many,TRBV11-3,CASSPTWPEGEAFF,TGTGCCAGCAGCCCTACCTGGCCGGAAGGTGAAGCTTTCTTT
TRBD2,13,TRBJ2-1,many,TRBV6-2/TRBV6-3,CASSSVPGGEQFF,TGTGCCAGCAGTTCCGTCCCGGGGGGGGAGCAGTTCTTC
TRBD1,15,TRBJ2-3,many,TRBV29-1,CSVKGQDKGPDTQYF,TGCAGCGTAAAAGGACAGGACAAAGGTCCAGATACGCAGTATTTT
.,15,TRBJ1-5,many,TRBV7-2,CASSLVTGSNQPQHF,TGTGCCAGCAGCTTAGTGACAGGTAGCAATCAGCCCCAGCATTTT
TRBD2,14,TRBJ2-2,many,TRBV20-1,CSAKTTSGTGELFF,TGCAGTGCCAAAACTACTAGCGGCACCGGGGAGCTGTTTTTT
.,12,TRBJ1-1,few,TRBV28,CASSLSPGEAFF,TGTGCCAGCAGTTTATCCCCAGGTGAAGCTTTCTTT
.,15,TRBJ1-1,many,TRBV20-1,CSARVSPQGRSEAFF,TGCAGTGCTAGAGTTTCCCCGCAGGGGAGATCTGAAGCTTTCTTT